The 5 T cell receptor beta chains reported below all come from one sample, sequenced in a study of cytomegalovirus exposure and HLA in healthy donors. A multiplex PCR was run with 60 Vbeta primers and 13 Jbeta primers. This table comes from immunoSEQ multiplex PCR, and its TCRdb copy is limited to in-frame clones, with some not included. Its listing shows 200,000 to 250,000 clones. Sequencing input: PBMCs. These receptors were obtained from a young woman in good health and CMV-seropositive.

Notes on this clone: The sample carries other DNA sequences with the same CDR3. The J gene is TRBJ1-1, the V gene TRBV6-5; 10 bases map to TRBD1. The germline gives CDR1 MNHEY, CDR2 SVGAGI. V lost 6 bases, J lost 1 base, and 2 bases stayed unmatched. The CDR3 loop spans 14 amino acids. CDR3 protein: CASSRDRGNTEAFF. DNA for the CDR3: TGTGCCAGCAGCCGGGACAGGGGGAACACTGAAGCTTTCTTT.

The V gene is TRBV4-1, the J gene TRBJ2-5; 9 bases agree with TRBD2. V dropped 1 base and J dropped 1; count of bases not matched to a gene: 7. This CDR3 region has 17 residues. Germline CDR1 and CDR2: MGHRA and YSYEKL. CDR3 coding DNA: TGCGCCAGCAGCCAAGGGGCAGCGGGGGGCCTCCAAGAGACCCAGTACTTC. It translates to CASSQGAAGGLQETQYF.

The V gene is TRBV5-6, the J gene TRBJ2-5; TRBD1 matches 7 bases. Germline V CDR1 and CDR2: SGHDT, YYEEEE. The V gene end was trimmed by 0 bases and the J gene end by 4 bases; junction bases not matched to a gene: 3. The CDR3 runs to 14 residues. DNA for the CDR3: TGTGCCAGCAGCTTGGGGCAGGGGGTAGAGACCCAGTACTTC. Translated: CASSLGQGVETQYF.

V gene TRBV5-4 combines with J gene TRBJ1-1; 7 bases are a match to TRBD1. Germline CDR1 reads SGHNT; CDR2 reads YYREEE (reference sequence). The CDR3 spans 15 residues. Trimming cost V 0 bases and J 3 bases; bases outside gene matches: 5. DNA of the CDR3: TGTGCCAGCAGCTTGGGAGGGACAGAGGACACTGAAGCTTTCTTT. Its protein product is CASSLGGTEDTEAFF.

The chain recombines TRBV11-3 with TRBJ1-1; no firm D call. The germline gives CDR1 SGHNT, CDR2 YENEEA. CDR3 size: 13 residues. The ends were cut back, 8 bases at V and 1 base at J, with 11 bases in the middle. The DNA for the CDR3 is TGTGCCAGCGCCTCCCGGGAGAACACTGAAGCTTTCTTT. This sequence encodes CASASRENTEAFF. The variable domain in full, with the rest retrieved from reference TRBV11-3 and TRBJ1-1, is EAGVVQSPRYKIIEKKQPVAFWCNPISGHNTLYWYLQNLGQGPELLIRYENEEAVDDSQLPKDRFSAERLKGVDSTLKIQPAELGDSAVYLCASASRENTEAFFGQGTRLTVV.